This section outlines one T cell receptor beta chain sequence together with its context. The protocol was immunoSEQ multiplex PCR, while the TCRdb copy is restricted to in-frame clones and leaves out a portion. The table has 13,000 to 15,000 clones, roughly nine tenths seen once. The sample originates from a study of blood T cell repertoires in COVID-19. Looked up from germline, CDR1 is SEHNR and CDR2 is FQNEAQ (reference sequence). The V end lost 7 bases, the J end lost 1 base, and 16 bases lay between the germline ends. CDR3 length: 15 residues. The chain couples TRBV7-9 to TRBJ1-1; no firm D call. This clonotype originated in a human donor in a cohort sampled during active COVID-19. Input material: peripheral blood. In DNA, the CDR3 is TGTGCCAGCACCCCCGCCGGACTGGGGAACACTGAAGCTTTCTTT. Protein sequence: CASTPAGLGNTEAFF.